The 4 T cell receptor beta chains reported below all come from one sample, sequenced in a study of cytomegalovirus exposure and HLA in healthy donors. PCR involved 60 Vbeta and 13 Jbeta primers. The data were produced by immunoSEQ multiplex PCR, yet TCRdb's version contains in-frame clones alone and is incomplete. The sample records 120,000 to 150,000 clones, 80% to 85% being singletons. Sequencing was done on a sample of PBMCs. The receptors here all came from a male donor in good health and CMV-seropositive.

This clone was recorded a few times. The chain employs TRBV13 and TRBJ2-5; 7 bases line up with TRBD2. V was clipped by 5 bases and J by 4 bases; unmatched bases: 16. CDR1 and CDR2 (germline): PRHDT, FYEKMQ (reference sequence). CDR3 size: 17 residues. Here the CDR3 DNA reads TGTGCCAGCAGCGACCGAGGTGGGCTAGCGGATCGAGAGACCCAGTACTTC. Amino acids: CASSDRGGLADRETQYF.

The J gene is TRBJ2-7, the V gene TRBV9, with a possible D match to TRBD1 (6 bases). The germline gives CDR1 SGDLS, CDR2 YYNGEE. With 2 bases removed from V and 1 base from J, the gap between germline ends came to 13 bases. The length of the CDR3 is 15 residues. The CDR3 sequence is CASSVGALFSYEQYF. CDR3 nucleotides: TGTGCCAGCAGCGTGGGGGCGCTGTTTTCCTACGAGCAGTACTTC.

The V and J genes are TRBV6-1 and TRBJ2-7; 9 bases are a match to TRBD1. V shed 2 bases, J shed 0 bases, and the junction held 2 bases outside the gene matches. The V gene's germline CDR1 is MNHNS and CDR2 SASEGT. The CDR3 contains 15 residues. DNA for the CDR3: TGTGCCAGCAGTGAAATGGGACAGGGCTCCTACGAGCAGTACTTC. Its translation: CASSEMGQGSYEQYF.

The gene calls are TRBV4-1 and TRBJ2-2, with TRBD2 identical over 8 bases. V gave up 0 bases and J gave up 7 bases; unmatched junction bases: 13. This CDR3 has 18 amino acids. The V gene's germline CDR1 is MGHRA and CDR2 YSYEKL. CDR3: CASSQEASIAGLFGELFF. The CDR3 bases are TGCGCCAGCAGCCAAGAGGCTTCGATAGCGGGACTATTCGGGGAGCTGTTTTTT.